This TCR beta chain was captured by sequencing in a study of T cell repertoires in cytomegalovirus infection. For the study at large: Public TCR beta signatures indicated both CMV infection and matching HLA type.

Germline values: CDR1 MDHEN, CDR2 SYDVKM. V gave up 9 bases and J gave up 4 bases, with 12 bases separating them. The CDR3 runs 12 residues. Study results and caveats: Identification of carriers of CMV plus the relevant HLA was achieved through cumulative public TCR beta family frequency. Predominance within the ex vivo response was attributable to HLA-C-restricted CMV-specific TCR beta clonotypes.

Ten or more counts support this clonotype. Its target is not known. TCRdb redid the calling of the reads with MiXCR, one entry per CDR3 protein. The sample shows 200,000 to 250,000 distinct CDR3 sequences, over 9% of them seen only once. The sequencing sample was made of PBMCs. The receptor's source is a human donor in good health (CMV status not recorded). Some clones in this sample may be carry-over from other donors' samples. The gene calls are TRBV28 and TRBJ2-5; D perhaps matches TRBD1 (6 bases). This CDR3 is CASTGLGETQYF. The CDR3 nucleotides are TGTGCCAGTACAGGGCTGGGAGAGACCCAGTACTTC.